The rows below give T cell receptor beta chains drawn from one sample of a study of T-cell memory formation after mild COVID-19. TCRdb re-derived calls from the 5' RACE reads in MiXCR, one entry per CDR3 protein. The sample includes over 450,000 distinct CDR3 sequences, 20% of them seen just once. Sequenced material: PBMCs or a T cell subset sorted from them (not recorded which). These receptors were obtained from an adult woman who had mild COVID-19 (a few samples of this study predate the infection). Cell type and time point are not known. Both conserved end residues are part of each CDR3. Each record gives: CDR3 DNA, CDR3 protein, J gene, D gene, clone size, V gene, CDR3 length. A D gene is named only where the DNA matches it firmly. The size of a clone is reported for some rows only, either as once, few or many, or as a class for expanded clones.

cdr3_nt: TGCGCCAGCAGCTTGAGTGGGACCAACGATGGCTACACCTTC; cdr3_aa: CASSLSGTNDGYTF; j_call: TRBJ1-2; d_call: -; clone_size: many; v_call: TRBV5-1; cdr3_length: 14
cdr3_nt: TGCAGCGTTGAAGACAAGGCGGGACTCACTAACTATGGCTACACCTTC; cdr3_aa: CSVEDKAGLTNYGYTF; j_call: TRBJ1-2; d_call: -; clone_size: -; v_call: TRBV29-1; cdr3_length: 16
cdr3_nt: TGTGCCACCGAGCTTAGTCCCGGGCCCAATGAGCAGTTCTTC; cdr3_aa: CATELSPGPNEQFF; j_call: TRBJ2-1; d_call: -; clone_size: few; v_call: TRBV7-9; cdr3_length: 14
cdr3_nt: TGTGCCATCAGTGACAGCGGCTATGGCTACACCTTC; cdr3_aa: CAISDSGYGYTF; j_call: TRBJ1-2; d_call: -; clone_size: few; v_call: TRBV10-3; cdr3_length: 12
cdr3_nt: TGTGCCAGCAGCTCCACCCGGGGAGGTTACAATGAGCAGTTCTTC; cdr3_aa: CASSSTRGGYNEQFF; j_call: TRBJ2-1; d_call: -; clone_size: few; v_call: TRBV11-2; cdr3_length: 15
cdr3_nt: TGTGCCAGTAGTATCAAGGTAGGGACCCACGAGCAGTACTTC; cdr3_aa: CASSIKVGTHEQYF; j_call: TRBJ2-7; d_call: -; clone_size: -; v_call: TRBV19; cdr3_length: 14
cdr3_nt: TGTGCCAGCAGCTCAGCCCCTAGCACAGATACGCAGTATTTT; cdr3_aa: CASSSAPSTDTQYF; j_call: TRBJ2-3; d_call: -; clone_size: few; v_call: TRBV7-2; cdr3_length: 14
cdr3_nt: TGTGCCACCGCGGATAGCGGCAAGGTTAACAATGAGCAGTTCTTC; cdr3_aa: CATADSGKVNNEQFF; j_call: TRBJ2-1; d_call: -; clone_size: -; v_call: TRBV15; cdr3_length: 15
cdr3_nt: TGCAGTGCTTACGTGAGGAACACTGAAGCTTTCTTT; cdr3_aa: CSAYVRNTEAFF; j_call: TRBJ1-1; d_call: -; clone_size: few; v_call: TRBV20-1; cdr3_length: 12
cdr3_nt: TGTGCCAGCGCTCCGGGATTTGGGGGATTTTTGGGCGAGCAGTACTTC; cdr3_aa: CASAPGFGGFLGEQYF; j_call: TRBJ2-7; d_call: -; clone_size: few; v_call: TRBV18; cdr3_length: 16
cdr3_nt: TGCAGCACGTCAAGGGGGCGTGAGACCCAGTACTTC; cdr3_aa: CSTSRGRETQYF; j_call: TRBJ2-5; d_call: TRBD1; clone_size: -; v_call: TRBV29-1; cdr3_length: 12
cdr3_nt: TGTGCCATCAGTGGGGCATCCCGGGGGCGCACCGGGGAGCTGTTTTTT; cdr3_aa: CAISGASRGRTGELFF; j_call: TRBJ2-2; d_call: -; clone_size: few; v_call: TRBV10-3; cdr3_length: 16
cdr3_nt: TGTGCTAGTGGTTTCACCCCACAAATGAAGCGGTCCACAGATACGCAGTATTTT; cdr3_aa: CASGFTPQMKRSTDTQYF; j_call: TRBJ2-3; d_call: -; clone_size: few; v_call: TRBV12-5; cdr3_length: 18
cdr3_nt: TGCAGTGCTAGCCGGGACAGGGACCCCTACGAGCAGTACTTC; cdr3_aa: CSASRDRDPYEQYF; j_call: TRBJ2-7; d_call: TRBD1; clone_size: -; v_call: TRBV20-1; cdr3_length: 14
cdr3_nt: TGTGCCAGCAGAAGGGAAGGACCGCTCTCCTACAATGAGCAGTTCTTC; cdr3_aa: CASRREGPLSYNEQFF; j_call: TRBJ2-1; d_call: -; clone_size: few; v_call: TRBV25-1; cdr3_length: 16
cdr3_nt: TGTGCCAGCAGCACGGGACAGGGCCTCGAGCAGTTCTTC; cdr3_aa: CASSTGQGLEQFF; j_call: TRBJ2-1; d_call: TRBD1; clone_size: -; v_call: TRBV5-6; cdr3_length: 13
cdr3_nt: TGTGCCAGCAGCCCACATGGGGTGAGCAATCAGCCCCAGCATTTT; cdr3_aa: CASSPHGVSNQPQHF; j_call: TRBJ1-5; d_call: -; clone_size: -; v_call: TRBV7-2; cdr3_length: 15
cdr3_nt: TGCGCCAGCAGCCCTACGACCGGGAGCTATGGCTACACCTTC; cdr3_aa: CASSPTTGSYGYTF; j_call: TRBJ1-2; d_call: -; clone_size: -; v_call: TRBV5-1; cdr3_length: 14
cdr3_nt: TGTGCCAGCAGCGTAGATGGGGTTGCCAACTATGGCTACACCTTC; cdr3_aa: CASSVDGVANYGYTF; j_call: TRBJ1-2; d_call: -; clone_size: few; v_call: TRBV9; cdr3_length: 15
cdr3_nt: TGTGCCACCAGCTTGGGGGGCTCCTACGAGCAGTACTTC; cdr3_aa: CATSLGGSYEQYF; j_call: TRBJ2-7; d_call: -; clone_size: -; v_call: TRBV15; cdr3_length: 13
cdr3_nt: TGTGCCAGCAGTTACACCGGGCCCGGAGGGGGTGGAGAGACCCAGTACTTC; cdr3_aa: CASSYTGPGGGGETQYF; j_call: TRBJ2-5; d_call: -; clone_size: -; v_call: TRBV6-5; cdr3_length: 17
cdr3_nt: TGTGCCAGCAGCTACAGGGTCGGGGAGACCCAGTACTTC; cdr3_aa: CASSYRVGETQYF; j_call: TRBJ2-5; d_call: -; clone_size: -; v_call: TRBV7-9; cdr3_length: 13
cdr3_nt: TGTGCCAGTAGTATAGTTGAGGGACAGCCCCAGCATTTT; cdr3_aa: CASSIVEGQPQHF; j_call: TRBJ1-5; d_call: -; clone_size: -; v_call: TRBV19; cdr3_length: 13
cdr3_nt: TGTGCCAGCAGCCAGCGGGACCGGGGCTACACCTTC; cdr3_aa: CASSQRDRGYTF; j_call: TRBJ1-2; d_call: -; clone_size: few; v_call: TRBV7-9; cdr3_length: 12
cdr3_nt: TGTGCCAGTAGTATCATAATTTCAGGGGGCCGCCACGAGCAGTACTTC; cdr3_aa: CASSIIISGGRHEQYF; j_call: TRBJ2-7; d_call: TRBD1; clone_size: -; v_call: TRBV19; cdr3_length: 16
cdr3_nt: TGTGCCAGCAGCCGCGCGACCGCACACGGGGAGCAGTTCTTC; cdr3_aa: CASSRATAHGEQFF; j_call: TRBJ2-1; d_call: -; clone_size: -; v_call: TRBV7-2; cdr3_length: 14
cdr3_nt: TGCGCCAGCAGCTTGCAGCCTGGAGCCGGGGAGCTGTTTTTT; cdr3_aa: CASSLQPGAGELFF; j_call: TRBJ2-2; d_call: -; clone_size: -; v_call: TRBV5-1; cdr3_length: 14
cdr3_nt: TGTGCCAGCAGTTTGCGGACAGCGAACACTGAAGCTTTCTTT; cdr3_aa: CASSLRTANTEAFF; j_call: TRBJ1-1; d_call: -; clone_size: many; v_call: TRBV12-3/TRBV12-4; cdr3_length: 14
cdr3_nt: TGCAGCGTTGAAGATGTGGGTTTGTACAATGAGCAGTTCTTC; cdr3_aa: CSVEDVGLYNEQFF; j_call: TRBJ2-1; d_call: -; clone_size: -; v_call: TRBV29-1; cdr3_length: 14
cdr3_nt: TGCAGCGTTTCCCGGGACTGGGCAACCTACGAGCAGTACTTC; cdr3_aa: CSVSRDWATYEQYF; j_call: TRBJ2-7; d_call: -; clone_size: few; v_call: TRBV29-1; cdr3_length: 14
cdr3_nt: TGCGCCAGCAGCCAAGATCCTGGTCCTCGCGGGGGGTACAATGAGCAGTTCTTC; cdr3_aa: CASSQDPGPRGGYNEQFF; j_call: TRBJ2-1; d_call: TRBD2; clone_size: once; v_call: TRBV4-1; cdr3_length: 18
cdr3_nt: TGCGCCAGCAGCCTAACCCTAAAACGGGTGAGCACTGAAGCTTTCTTT; cdr3_aa: CASSLTLKRVSTEAFF; j_call: TRBJ1-1; d_call: -; clone_size: -; v_call: TRBV5-1; cdr3_length: 16
cdr3_nt: TGCGCCAGCAGCCAAGACGACTACACACCAAAAAAACTGTTTTTT; cdr3_aa: CASSQDDYTPKKLFF; j_call: TRBJ1-4; d_call: -; clone_size: -; v_call: TRBV4-1; cdr3_length: 15
cdr3_nt: TGTGCCAGCAGGACGGGGACCGGGGAGCTGTTTTTT; cdr3_aa: CASRTGTGELFF; j_call: TRBJ2-2; d_call: -; clone_size: few; v_call: TRBV25-1; cdr3_length: 12
cdr3_nt: TGTGCCAGCAGCCAAGGGGGAGCGGGGGTAAATACGCAGTATTTT; cdr3_aa: CASSQGGAGVNTQYF; j_call: TRBJ2-3; d_call: TRBD2; clone_size: -; v_call: TRBV4-2; cdr3_length: 15